The clone carrying this T cell receptor (beta chain) was observed a handful of times. This specimen belongs to a study of blood T cell repertoires in COVID-19. Clones were sequenced by immunoSEQ multiplex PCR, and TCRdb holds only the in-frame ones, with some missing. Altogether some 140,000 clones are present, roughly 80% being singletons, with the ten largest covering roughly 29%. This CDR3 has 12 amino acids. The germline V gene has CDR1 SGHRS and CDR2 YFSETQ. The V and J ends lost 3 bases and 6 bases respectively, with 10 bases between them. Sequencing was performed on peripheral blood. The receptor was isolated from a woman aged 55-75 years with acute or convalescent COVID-19. The chain is built from TRBV5-1 and TRBJ2-7; D may be TRBD1 (6 bases). The CDR3 nucleotides read TGCGCCAGCAGCTCACAGGGTCGCGAGCAGTACTTC. It encodes CASSSQGREQYF.